The clone carrying this T cell receptor (beta chain) occurred many times. Its antigen remains unknown. The sample belongs to a study of T cells in Graves' hyperthyroidism and ophthalmopathy. Study summary: Before any treatment, at initial diagnosis, peripheral blood was collected. Study-wide findings and caveats: Blood also carried most thyroid clonotypes expanded above 0.001. The authors' 13 V-J model separated ophthalmopathy from stable hyperthyroidism.

Trimming removed 4 bases from V and 10 bases from J, with 17 bases in between. The CDR3 extends over 13 amino acids. The germline V gene has CDR1 SQVTM and CDR2 ANQGSEA. Researchers defined stable Graves' hyperthyroidism as no ophthalmopathy progression within 18 months. Amplification of TCR beta CDR3 regions used RNA as the template. TCR CDR3 regions were first amplified by RT-PCR with HTBI primers. In TCRdb, the multiplex PCR reads were re-called with MiXCR into one record per CDR3 protein. The sample yields around 720,000 distinct CDR3 sequences, approximately 40% seen once. V is TRBV29-1 and J is TRBJ1-5; a possible D gene is TRBD1 (5 bases). The sequenced sample was blood. This TCR derives from a woman aged 40 to 55 with Graves' hyperthyroidism. The CDR3 sequence is CSVGEAGSHPQHF. CDR3 coding DNA: TGCAGCGTTGGGGAGGCAGGGTCTCACCCCCAGCATTTT.